The 29 T cell receptor beta chains below all came from one sample that was sequenced in a study of PD-1 blockade in mismatch repair-deficient tumors. Assay: immunoSEQ multiplex PCR; the TCRdb copy retains only in-frame clones and omits some. The table records about 120,000 clones, about nine tenths of them present only once. The sequences come from peripheral blood, collected 70 to 73 weeks after starting pembrolizumab. The receptors shown here come from an adult with mismatch repair-deficient cancer.

The gene calls are TRBV4-1 and TRBJ2-2; D is perhaps TRBD2 (5 bases). The germline CDR1 and CDR2 sequences are MGHRA and YSYEKL. The CDR3 has 14 residues. The V end lost 3 bases, the J end lost 11 bases, and 16 bases lay between the germline ends. The CDR3 DNA reads as TGCGCCAGCAGCCAGAACCGGGAAATAGGAGAGCTGTTTTTT. Amino acids: CASSQNREIGELFF.

The chain joins TRBV9 to TRBJ2-1; D might be TRBD2 (5 bases). The germline CDR1 and CDR2 sequences are SGDLS and YYNGEE. The ends were cut back, 3 bases at V and 10 bases at J, with 11 bases in the middle. The CDR3 has 12 amino acids. Written as DNA, the CDR3 is TGTGCCAGCAGCGCGGCCGGGATCGAGCAGTTCTTC. Translated, it gives CASSAAGIEQFF.

The chain joins TRBV6-5 to TRBJ1-1, with TRBD1 as a possible D gene (5 bases). With 7 bases removed from V and 0 bases from J, the gap between germline ends came to 12 bases. CDR3 length: 14 residues. Germline V gives CDR1 MNHEY, CDR2 SVGAGI. CDR3 amino acids: CASINGQMNTEAFF. CDR3 coding DNA: TGTGCCAGCATTAACGGACAAATGAACACTGAAGCTTTCTTT.

The chain couples TRBV5-6 to TRBJ2-3; D might be TRBD1 (5 bases). V was cut by 2 bases and J by 8 bases, with 12 bases left in between. Per germline, CDR1 SGHDT and CDR2 YYEEEE. The CDR3 length is 13 residues. This chain's CDR3 is CASSFVGHGTQYF. The CDR3 nucleotides read TGTGCCAGCAGCTTCGTGGGGCACGGTACGCAGTATTTT.

V gene TRBV7-9 combines with J gene TRBJ1-2; possibly TRBD1 for D (5 bases). Germline CDR1 and CDR2: SEHNR and FQNEAQ (reference sequence). Trimming removed 4 bases at V and 5 bases at J, with 17 bases between. CDR3 size: 15 residues. CDR3 amino acids: CASSSGRVQEYGYTF. CDR3 coding DNA: TGTGCCAGCAGCTCAGGGAGGGTCCAGGAGTATGGCTACACCTTC.

The CDR3 reads CASSIADRAYETQYF. The CDR3 DNA reads as TGTGCCAGTAGTATAGCGGACAGGGCCTATGAGACCCAGTACTTC. The genes are TRBV19 and TRBJ2-5; 8 nucleotides match TRBD1. Germline CDR1 and CDR2: LNHDA and SQIVND (reference sequence). The junction had 6 bases not matched to a gene; V was cut back by 1 base and J by 5 bases. This CDR3 has 15 residues. The full variable domain, completed using reference TRBV19 and TRBJ2-5, is DGGITQSPKYLFRKEGQNVTLSCEQNLNHDAMYWYRQDPGQGLRLIYYSQIVNDFQKGDIAEGYSVSREKKESFPLTVTSAQKNPTAFYLCASSIADRAYETQYFGPGTRLLVL.

The rearrangement joins TRBV2 to TRBJ2-7; D is undetermined. This CDR3 spans 15 amino acids. Germline CDR1 SNHLY, CDR2 FYNNEI. Trimming removed 1 base at V and 4 bases at J, with 14 bases between. The CDR3 coding sequence is TGTGCCAGCAGTGAAGAGGTAGTTACTCAGTACGAGCAGTACTTC. Its protein is CASSEEVVTQYEQYF.

The rearrangement links TRBV27 to TRBJ2-1, with D possibly TRBD2 on 5 matching bases. This CDR3 is 15 amino acids long. V gave up 3 bases and J gave up 0 bases, with 9 bases separating them. The germline CDR1 and CDR2 sequences are MNHEY and SMNVEV (reference sequence). The CDR3 coding sequence is TGTGCCAGCAGTTTCCGGGGAAACTCCTACAATGAGCAGTTCTTC. Translating gives CASSFRGNSYNEQFF.

This clone was counted between two and nine times. The chain carries TRBV10-3 and TRBJ1-5, with TRBD1 identical over 8 bases. V shed 6 bases and J 7 bases; nucleotides not matched to a gene: 11. Germline V gene data show CDR1 as ENHRY and CDR2 as SYGVKD. CDR3 length: 15 amino acids. The CDR3 region is CAISADRGEGQPQHF. The CDR3 region has the DNA TGTGCCATCAGCGCAGACAGGGGAGAGGGCCAGCCCCAGCATTTT.

The sample holds a few counts of this clone. The J gene is TRBJ2-7, the V gene TRBV19; TRBD1 matches 7 bases. Germline-derived CDR1 and CDR2 are LNHDA and SQIVND (reference sequence). Unmatched junction bases numbered 7, after V lost 3 bases and J lost 2 bases. The length of the CDR3 is 15 residues. CDR3 bases: TGTGCCAGTAGTATGCAGGGGCAGGGGGCCTACGAGCAGTACTTC. This translates into CASSMQGQGAYEQYF.

The rearrangement links TRBV5-6 to TRBJ2-7, with TRBD2 matching 8 bases. Trimming cost V 3 bases and J 3 bases; bases outside gene matches: 5. The V gene's germline CDR1 is SGHDT and CDR2 YYEEEE. This CDR3 is built from 14 residues. The CDR3 region has the DNA TGTGCCAGCAGCTATAGCGGGACTTACTACGAGCAGTACTTC. This translates into CASSYSGTYYEQYF.

V and J are TRBV18 and TRBJ2-7; maybe TRBD1 (6 bases). Germline V lookup: CDR1 KGHSH, CDR2 LQKENI. The CDR3 is 16 residues long. The ends were cut back, 2 bases at V and 3 bases at J, with 17 bases in the middle. CDR3 in amino acids: CASSPYSGQTGYEQYF. The CDR3 region has the DNA TGTGCCAGCTCACCATACTCTGGACAGACAGGCTACGAGCAGTACTTC.

V gene TRBV2 combines with J gene TRBJ1-2; D might be TRBD1 (6 bases). This CDR3 spans 13 amino acids. Germline loops: CDR1 SNHLY, CDR2 FYNNEI. Trimming removed 5 bases at V and 4 bases at J, with 11 bases between. CDR3: CASSFPGVYGYTF. In nucleotides, the CDR3 is TGTGCCAGCAGTTTCCCAGGGGTCTATGGCTACACCTTC. The full variable domain, rest sourced from reference TRBV2 and TRBJ1-2, is EPEVTQTPSHQVTQMGQEVILRCVPISNHLYFYWYRQILGQKVEFLVSFYNNEISEKSEIFDDQFSVERPDGSNFTLKIRSTKLEDSAMYFCASSFPGVYGYTFGSGTRLTVV.

V and J are TRBV4-3 and TRBJ2-2; D remains unclear. The germline V and J ends were trimmed by 1 base and 2 bases, with 11 bases remaining between them. CDR1 is LGHNA and CDR2 is YSLEER in the germline V gene. The CDR3 loop spans 16 amino acids. Written as DNA, the CDR3 is TGCGCCAGCAGCCAAGTTCCCAGTACCAACACCGGGGAGCTGTTTTTT. It translates to CASSQVPSTNTGELFF.

In its sample, this clone was seen once. V is TRBV5-6 and J is TRBJ2-7; no reliable D call. V lost 2 bases to trimming and J lost 0 bases, with 6 bases between them. Germline CDR1 SGHDT, CDR2 YYEEEE. The length of the CDR3 is 13 residues. The CDR3 sequence: CASSFSSSYEQYF. The CDR3 DNA reads TGTGCCAGCAGCTTCTCTAGCTCCTACGAGCAGTACTTC.

The rearrangement joins TRBV7-2 to TRBJ1-2; 8 bases map to TRBD1. The CDR3 consists of 13 residues. Trimming removed 6 bases from V and 4 bases from J; junction bases left unmatched: 4. The germline gives CDR1 SGHTA, CDR2 FQGNSA. DNA of the CDR3: TGTGCCAGCAGAGCAACAGGGGGCTATGGCTACACCTTC. Its protein is CASRATGGYGYTF.

V and J are TRBV4-1 and TRBJ2-1, with 7 bases matching TRBD2. V was pared by 1 base and J by 4 bases, with 1 base of the junction left unmatched. The CDR3 sequence is 14 residues long. Germline CDR1 is MGHRA and CDR2 is YSYEKL. The CDR3 protein is CASSQGGGYNEQFF. DNA for the CDR3: TGCGCCAGCAGCCAAGGGGGGGGTTACAATGAGCAGTTCTTC.

The DNA for the CDR3 is TGTGCCAGCGGGGAGGGTGGGGAGACCCAGTACTTC. Amino acid sequence: CASGEGGETQYF. The V call is TRBV25-1, the J call TRBJ2-5; 7 bases are a match to TRBD2. The J segment lost 5 bases and the V segment lost 8 bases, leaving 5 bases of the junction unmatched. The CDR3 is made up of 12 amino acids. The germline V gene encodes CDR1 MGHDK and CDR2 SYGVNS.

The V call is TRBV18, the J call TRBJ1-1, with D possibly matching TRBD1 (5 bases). Trimming removed 6 bases at V and 1 base at J, with 12 bases between. The germline gives CDR1 KGHSH, CDR2 LQKENI. The CDR3 contains 14 residues. The CDR3 reads CASSAGGENTEAFF. The CDR3 coding sequence is TGTGCCAGCTCCGCCGGGGGAGAGAACACTGAAGCTTTCTTT. Based on the CDR3 plus reference TRBV18 and TRBJ1-1, the full variable domain is NAGVMQNPRHLVRRRGQEARLRCSPMKGHSHVYWYRQLPEEGLKFMVYLQKENIIDESGMPKERFSAEFPKEGPSILRIQQVVRGDSAAYFCASSAGGENTEAFFGQGTRLTVV.

The chain has TRBV10-1 and TRBJ2-7; 7 bases are a match to TRBD1. V shed 3 bases and J 2 bases; nucleotides not matched to a gene: 7. Germline V gene data show CDR1 as WNHNN and CDR2 as SYGVQD (reference sequence). The length of the CDR3 is 15 residues. The CDR3 bases are TGCGCCAGCAGTGAATTCCGGACAGGCGCCTACGAGCAGTACTTC. This gives the protein CASSEFRTGAYEQYF.

The genes are TRBV28 and TRBJ2-1, with 7 nucleotides matching TRBD2. Germline V gene lookup returns CDR1 MDHEN and CDR2 SYDVKM. The J segment lost 10 bases and the V segment lost 3 bases, leaving 3 bases of the junction unmatched. The CDR3 covers 12 residues. This CDR3 reads CASSFGGREQFF. The CDR3 nucleotides are TGTGCCAGCAGTTTCGGCGGGAGAGAGCAGTTCTTC.

This sequence joins TRBV14 and TRBJ2-1, with a tentative D call TRBD2 (5 bases). The CDR3 has 14 residues. Germline V CDR1 and CDR2: SGHDN, FVKESK. Trimming shortened V by 0 bases and J by 2 bases, and 5 bases separated the two germline ends. The CDR3: CASSQEGAYNEQFF. Written as DNA, the CDR3 is TGTGCCAGCAGCCAAGAGGGAGCCTACAATGAGCAGTTCTTC.

The V call is TRBV19, the J call TRBJ1-1; D possibly corresponds to TRBD1 (5 bases). The CDR3 length is 14 residues. Germline CDR1 and CDR2: LNHDA and SQIVND (reference sequence). The V end was cut by 5 bases, the J end by 2 bases, with 12 bases between. CDR3 coding DNA: TGTGCCAGTAGTCCGGGGACTACAAACACTGAAGCTTTCTTT. This gives the protein CASSPGTTNTEAFF.

J is TRBJ2-1 and V is TRBV7-2; 7 nucleotides line up with TRBD1. The CDR3 length is 14 residues. Germline CDR1 SGHTA, CDR2 FQGNSA. Trimming removed 3 bases from V and 10 bases from J; junction bases left unmatched: 9. The CDR3 coding sequence is TGTGCCAGCAGCTTCCTACGACAGGGAACAGAGCAGTTCTTC. It yields the protein CASSFLRQGTEQFF.

This clone came up once. The rearrangement uses TRBV27 and TRBJ1-1; tentative D call: TRBD1 (6 bases). Germline assignment: CDR1 MNHEY and CDR2 SMNVEV (reference sequence). The CDR3 is 15 residues long. V lost 2 bases and J lost 1, with 11 bases in between. The CDR3 coding sequence is TGTGCCAGCAGTTTACTAGGGGGGGGGAACACTGAAGCTTTCTTT. Protein sequence: CASSLLGGGNTEAFF.

The chain carries TRBV6-5 and TRBJ2-7; 10 bases match TRBD2. CDR1 and CDR2 from the germline V gene are MNHEY and SVGAGI. After removal of 4 bases from V and 7 bases from J, the junction contained 10 bases not matched to a gene. The CDR3 loop spans 15 amino acids. Written as DNA, the CDR3 is TGTGCCAGCAGTTCTAAGCGGGAGGGCCTTTATGAGCAGTACTTC. It specifies CASSSKREGLYEQYF.

The genes are TRBV9 and TRBJ2-3; 10 bases line up with TRBD1. Germline trimming cut 0 bases from V and 6 bases from J; bases unmatched to any gene: 7. This CDR3 has 16 residues. The V gene's germline CDR1 is SGDLS and CDR2 YYNGEE. CDR3 residues: CASSVGQGALADTQYF. Written as DNA, the CDR3 is TGTGCCAGCAGCGTAGGACAGGGGGCGCTGGCCGATACGCAGTATTTT.

The chain is built from TRBV7-2 and TRBJ2-1; D is unclear. Trimming shortened V by 3 bases and J by 4 bases, and 13 bases separated the two germline ends. The CDR3 consists of 15 residues. Germline V gene data show CDR1 as SGHTA and CDR2 as FQGNSA. CDR3 protein: CASSFYDRSYNEQFF. CDR3 coding DNA: TGTGCCAGCAGCTTTTACGACCGATCGTACAATGAGCAGTTCTTC.

As DNA, the CDR3 is TGTGCCACCCACGCCGGGACGGGACCCTACGAGCAGTACTTC. Protein sequence: CATHAGTGPYEQYF. The V and J genes are TRBV6-1 and TRBJ2-7; the D gene could be TRBD1 or TRBD2 (5 bases each). The length of the CDR3 is 14 residues. V lost 10 bases and J lost 2, with 18 bases in between. The germline gives CDR1 MNHNS, CDR2 SASEGT.